This entry lists 13 T cell receptor beta chains sequenced from one sample in a study of cytomegalovirus exposure and HLA in healthy donors. The repertoire was sequenced with immunoSEQ multiplex PCR; TCRdb's copy has only in-frame clones and lacks some. This sample has about 200,000 clones, with approximately 87% found just once. Sequenced sample: PBMCs. These receptors came from a woman aged 18-29 years in good health and CMV-seronegative.

This clone was observed a few times. This chain joins TRBV9 and TRBJ2-3; D gene unclear. This CDR3 has 15 residues. The V gene lost 3 bases and the J gene lost 2 bases, with 13 bases spanning the gap. The germline V gene encodes CDR1 SGDLS and CDR2 YYNGEE. The CDR3 region is CASSATQSHTDTQYF. DNA of the CDR3: TGTGCCAGCAGCGCTACCCAGTCCCACACAGATACGCAGTATTTT.

The sample holds a few counts of this clone. The genes are TRBV7-9 and TRBJ1-1; no definite D call. The CDR3 is made up of 13 amino acids. Per germline, CDR1 SEHNR and CDR2 FQNEAQ (reference sequence). V was pared by 3 bases and J by 1 base, with 6 bases between. The CDR3 sequence is CASSFAGNTEAFF. The CDR3 DNA reads TGTGCCAGCAGCTTCGCGGGGAACACTGAAGCTTTCTTT. Full variable domain (missing parts from reference TRBV7-9 and TRBJ1-1): DTGVSQNPRHKITKRGQNVTFRCDPISEHNRLYWYRQTLGQGPEFLTYFQNEAQLEKSRLLSDRFSAERPKGSFSTLEIQRTEQGDSAMYLCASSFAGNTEAFFGQGTRLTVV.

This clone was found once. This chain joins TRBV6-1 and TRBJ2-7; weak D call: TRBD1 (5 bases). Trimming shortened V by 7 bases and J by 1 base, and 14 bases separated the two germline ends. There are 14 residues in the CDR3. Germline CDR1 is MNHNS and CDR2 is SASEGT. The CDR3 is CASTQDRLSYEQYF. The CDR3 coding sequence is TGTGCCAGCACTCAAGACAGATTATCCTACGAGCAGTACTTC.

This clone was observed a handful of times. This chain uses TRBV6-1 with TRBJ1-2; 9 bases map to TRBD1. CDR3 length equals 15 residues. Germline values: CDR1 MNHNS, CDR2 SASEGT. V trimming: 0 bases; J trimming: 8 bases; junction bases outside the gene matches: 7. The CDR3 nucleotides read TGTGCCAGCAGTGAAGCTTGGGACAGGGTATTAGGCTACACCTTC. It codes for CASSEAWDRVLGYTF.

The chain carries TRBV25-1 and TRBJ2-7; possibly TRBD2 for D (5 bases). V lost 4 bases and J 3 bases, leaving 10 bases between the germline ends. Germline CDR1 and CDR2: MGHDK and SYGVNS. The CDR3 runs to 13 residues. CDR3: CASSGTLFYEQYF. CDR3 nucleotides: TGTGCCAGCAGTGGGACTTTGTTCTACGAGCAGTACTTC.

The V gene is TRBV30, the J gene TRBJ2-3; TRBD2 agrees at 7 bases. This CDR3 is 15 amino acids long. V shed 2 bases, J shed 0 bases, and the junction held 5 bases outside the gene matches. Germline loops: CDR1 GTSNPN, CDR2 SVGIG (reference sequence). The CDR3, as DNA: TGTGCCTGGAGTTGGGGGGGATCTAGCACAGATACGCAGTATTTT. Its translation is CAWSWGGSSTDTQYF.

The chain has TRBV19 and TRBJ2-7; 8 bases agree with TRBD1. Per germline, CDR1 LNHDA and CDR2 SQIVND (reference sequence). This CDR3 is 12 amino acids long. V lost 5 bases, J lost 5 bases, and 2 bases stayed unmatched. The CDR3 DNA reads TGTGCCAGTAGTCCACAGGGGGACGAGCAGTACTTC. It is translated as CASSPQGDEQYF. Combining the CDR3 with reference TRBV19 and TRBJ2-7 gives the whole variable domain DGGITQSPKYLFRKEGQNVTLSCEQNLNHDAMYWYRQDPGQGLRLIYYSQIVNDFQKGDIAEGYSVSREKKESFPLTVTSAQKNPTAFYLCASSPQGDEQYFGPGTRLTVT.

V usage is TRBV13 and J usage is TRBJ1-2; TRBD1 matches 7 bases. V lost 6 bases, J lost 2 bases, and 12 bases stayed unmatched. The CDR3 spans 16 residues. Germline loops: CDR1 PRHDT, CDR2 FYEKMQ (reference sequence). Written as DNA, the CDR3 is TGTGCCAGCAGGGCCAGGGGGACAAGAGACAACTATGGCTACACCTTC. Its protein product is CASRARGTRDNYGYTF.

The chain has TRBV19 and TRBJ2-1, with 10 positions matching TRBD2. V shed 3 bases and J 3 bases; nucleotides not matched to a gene: 17. This CDR3 has 20 amino acids. CDR1 and CDR2 from the germline V gene are LNHDA and SQIVND (reference sequence). The CDR3 loop reads CASSIGGTSAAATLYNEQFF. The CDR3 DNA follows: TGTGCCAGTAGTATCGGAGGGACTAGCGCAGCCGCTACCCTCTACAATGAGCAGTTCTTC.

The V gene is TRBV2, the J gene TRBJ1-2; 8 bases are a match to TRBD1. The junction had 7 bases not matched to a gene; V was cut back by 4 bases and J by 3 bases. The CDR3 sequence is 15 residues long. CDR1 and CDR2 from the germline V gene are SNHLY and FYNNEI. CDR3 in amino acids: CASSVTQGADYGYTF. CDR3 DNA sequence: TGTGCCAGCAGTGTAACGCAGGGGGCTGACTATGGCTACACCTTC.

J is TRBJ1-2 and V is TRBV27; a weak D match, TRBD1 (5 bases). The CDR3 runs 13 residues. V lost 3 bases and J 2 bases, leaving 7 bases between the germline ends. Germline lookup yields CDR1 MNHEY and CDR2 SMNVEV (reference sequence). CDR3 in amino acids: CASSFGGNYGYTF. As DNA, the CDR3 is TGTGCCAGCAGTTTCGGGGGGAACTATGGCTACACCTTC.

The rearrangement links TRBV30 to TRBJ2-1, with 12 bases aligning to TRBD2. The length of the CDR3 is 13 residues. The germline V gene has CDR1 GTSNPN and CDR2 SVGIG (reference sequence). J lost 7 bases, V lost 3 bases, and 1 base had no gene match. CDR3 bases: TGTGCCTGGAGACTAGCGGGGGGTAATGAGCAGTTCTTC. It specifies CAWRLAGGNEQFF.

This chain uses TRBV2 with TRBJ2-3; D may be TRBD2 (6 bases). Per the germline V gene, CDR1 is SNHLY and CDR2 is FYNNEI. V dropped 6 bases and J dropped 1 base, with 11 bases sitting between them. The length of the CDR3 is 14 residues. The CDR3 sequence is CASRAGLGTDTQYF. The DNA of the CDR3 is TGTGCCAGCAGGGCGGGACTCGGCACAGATACGCAGTATTTT. The variable domain in full, with the rest retrieved from reference TRBV2 and TRBJ2-3, is EPEVTQTPSHQVTQMGQEVILRCVPISNHLYFYWYRQILGQKVEFLVSFYNNEISEKSEIFDDQFSVERPDGSNFTLKIRSTKLEDSAMYFCASRAGLGTDTQYFGPGTRLTVL.